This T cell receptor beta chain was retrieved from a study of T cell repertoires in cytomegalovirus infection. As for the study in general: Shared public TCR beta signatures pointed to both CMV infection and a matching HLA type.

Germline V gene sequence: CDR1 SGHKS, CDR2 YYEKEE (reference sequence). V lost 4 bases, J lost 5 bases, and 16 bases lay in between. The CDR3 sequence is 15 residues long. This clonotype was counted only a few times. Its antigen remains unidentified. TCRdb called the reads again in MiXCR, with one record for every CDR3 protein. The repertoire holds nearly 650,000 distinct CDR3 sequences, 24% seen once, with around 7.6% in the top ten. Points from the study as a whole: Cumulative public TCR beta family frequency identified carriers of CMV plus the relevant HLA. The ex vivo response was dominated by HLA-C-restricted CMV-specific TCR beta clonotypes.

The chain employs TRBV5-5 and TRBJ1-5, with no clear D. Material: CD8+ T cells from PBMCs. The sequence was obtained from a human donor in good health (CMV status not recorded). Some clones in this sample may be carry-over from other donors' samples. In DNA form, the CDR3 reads TGTGCCAGCAGCCCGGTAGGGAGCGGTCATCAGCCCCAGCATTTT. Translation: CASSPVGSGHQPQHF.